The entry below gives a single T cell receptor (beta chain) sequence along with its context. Its matching antigen is unknown. Sorting produced populations that all topped 95% purity. The sample is drawn from a study of beta chain features in type 1 diabetes. General study findings and limits: VDJ junctions from patients with type 1 diabetes contained fewer insertions and more deletions.

The CDR3 length is 16 residues. Trimming pared 4 bases from V and 2 bases from J, leaving 16 bases between. Germline V gene sequence: CDR1 MGHDK, CDR2 SYGVNS. Expressed TCRB transcripts were sequenced after all isolated RNA was converted to cDNA. Sequenced by immunoSEQ multiplex PCR; TCRdb stores in-frame clones only, minus some. The sample yields a few hundred thousand clones, approximately 11% seen once. The J gene is TRBJ2-3, the V gene TRBV25-1; D possibly corresponds to TRBD2 (6 bases). This TCR was recovered from a woman aged 25 to 45 in good health. Sequencing was carried out using naive CD4+ T cells from blood. The CDR3 reads CASSVPGLRFTDTQYF. The CDR3 DNA sequence: TGTGCCAGCAGTGTACCGGGACTCCGCTTCACAGATACGCAGTATTTT.